The T cell receptor beta chain described here comes from a study of T cell changes during pregnancy in multiple sclerosis. TCRdb's table, derived via immunoSEQ multiplex PCR, lists solely in-frame clones and lacks some. The table records roughly 100,000 clones, about nine tenths of them present only once. Sample: peripheral blood, taken after pregnancy. The receptor's source is a female donor in good health, enrolled as a control in a pregnancy study.

Here the CDR3 DNA reads TGTGCCAGCAGTCCCCGGCAGGGGTTATTGAACACTGAAGCTTTCTTT. Protein: CASSPRQGLLNTEAFF. The rearrangement links TRBV27 to TRBJ1-1; weak D call: TRBD1 (6 bases). Germline CDR1 reads MNHEY; CDR2 reads SMNVEV (reference sequence). This CDR3 has 16 residues. V was trimmed by 5 bases and J by 0 bases, leaving 16 bases between them.